A selection of T cell receptor beta chains follows, all from one sample in a study of post-analysis software for immune sequencing data. TCRdb used MiXCR to reprocess the PCR reads, holding one entry per CDR3 protein. Of about 150,000 distinct CDR3 sequences listed, over 25% were seen once; the top ten hold approximately 1.5%. The sequenced sample consisted of blood. Receptors originate from a girl aged 10 to 17 with multiple sclerosis. Both conserved end residues are part of each CDR3. The D gene is left open where the match is weak. Clone size appears in some rows only: once, few, many, or a class for an expanded clone.

>many|NA|TRBJ2-4|TRBV20-1
TGCAGTGCTAGATCGGTAGCAGGCGGGTTTTCTTTGACCAAAAACATTCAGTACTTC
CSARSVAGGFSLTKNIQYF
>NA|NA|TRBJ1-3|TRBV24-1
TGTGCCACCAGTGATGGCCGGGACTTTTCTGGAAACACCATATATTTT
CATSDGRDFSGNTIYF
>NA|TRBD1|TRBJ1-1|TRBV13
TGTGCCAGCAGCTCCGGGACAGGGCACTTGAACACTGAAGCTTTCTTT
CASSSGTGHLNTEAFF
>few|TRBD1|TRBJ1-5|TRBV6-6
TGTGCCAGCAGTCTCGGACAGGAGGCCTTAAATCAGCCCCAGCATTTT
CASSLGQEALNQPQHF
>NA|NA|TRBJ2-5|TRBV14
TGTGCCAGCAGCCAAAGATTTCTGGAGCAGTACTTC
CASSQRFLEQYF
>NA|NA|TRBJ1-1|TRBV28
TGTGCCAGCAGTTTATATGAACGGGCTGAAGCTTTCTTT
CASSLYERAEAFF
>NA|TRBD1|TRBJ1-2|TRBV27
TGTGCCAGTAAATCTCAGGGGGTGAGCAACTATGGCTACACCTTC
CASKSQGVSNYGYTF
>many|NA|TRBJ2-1|TRBV20-1
TGCAGTGCTAGAGATCCTACCGGCGGGCCCAATGAGCAGTTCTTC
CSARDPTGGPNEQFF
>many|TRBD2|TRBJ2-3|TRBV10-3
TGTGCCATCAGTTTTTCGCGGGAGGCGGGGGATACGCAGTATTTT
CAISFSREAGDTQYF
>many|NA|TRBJ2-1|TRBV20-1
TGCAGTGCTGCCCGCGGGAAGTTTGGGTATGAGCAGTTCTTC
CSAARGKFGYEQFF
>NA|NA|TRBJ1-2|TRBV5-1
TGCGCCAGCAGCGTACCGGGGCGTGAGGGCTATGGCTACACCTTC
CASSVPGREGYGYTF
>few|NA|TRBJ2-1|TRBV7-2
TGTGCCAGCAGCTTAGCGGGGCAGGGCAGCTCCTACAATGAGCAGTTCTTC
CASSLAGQGSSYNEQFF
>NA|NA|TRBJ1-2|TRBV27
TGTGTCAGCAGTTTAGCAGGGGATGGCTACACCTTC
CVSSLAGDGYTF
>NA|TRBD1|TRBJ2-7|TRBV14
TGTGCCAGCAGCCAAGCTGAGCAGGGGGCCTACGAGCAGTACTTC
CASSQAEQGAYEQYF
>many|NA|TRBJ2-7|TRBV20-1
TGCAGTGCCCGAGGGGGGGTCGGCGAGCAGTACTTC
CSARGGVGEQYF
>few|NA|TRBJ1-1|TRBV6-4
TGTGCCAGCAGTGACTCCGGGGGGGGAAGGACTGAAGCTTTCTTT
CASSDSGGGRTEAFF
>many|TRBD2|TRBJ2-3|TRBV20-1
TGCAGCACATACAATATTCTAGCGGGGGGCACAGATACGCAGTATTTT
CSTYNILAGGTDTQYF
>NA|TRBD2|TRBJ2-1|TRBV3-1
TGTGCCAGCAGCCAGAGGACTAGCGGGAGGCAAGACAATGGGCAGTTCTTC
CASSQRTSGRQDNGQFF
>NA|NA|TRBJ1-1|TRBV14
TGTGCCAGCAGCCAAGTCTGGGGAGGGAACACTGAAGCTTTCTTT
CASSQVWGGNTEAFF
>many|TRBD2|TRBJ2-3|TRBV10-3
TGTGCCATCAGGGGTACTAGCGGGAGCACAGATACGCAGTATTTT
CAIRGTSGSTDTQYF
>NA|TRBD2|TRBJ2-5|TRBV29-1
TGCAGCGTTACCAGCGGGAGTAAGCAAGAGACCCAGTACTTC
CSVTSGSKQETQYF
>many|TRBD2|TRBJ2-1|TRBV5-1
TGCGCCAGCAGCTTGGCGACTAGCGGCTACAATGAGCAGTTCTTC
CASSLATSGYNEQFF
>many|NA|TRBJ1-2|TRBV29-1
TGCAGCGTTGAAACGGGGGCCCATAGGCATGGCTACACCTTC
CSVETGAHRHGYTF
>many|TRBD1|TRBJ2-7|TRBV12-3/TRBV12-4
TGTGCCAGCAGTAGACAGGGAGCCGAGCAGTACTTC
CASSRQGAEQYF
>many|NA|TRBJ2-1|TRBV7-2
TGTGCCAGCAGCACCCCCCTTAAGGGGCCCTCCTACAATGAGCAGTTCTTC
CASSTPLKGPSYNEQFF
>few|NA|TRBJ2-5|TRBV9
TGTGCCAGCAGCGCACAACCCACGGAGACCCAGTACTTC
CASSAQPTETQYF
>once|NA|TRBJ2-6|TRBV12-3/TRBV12-4
NA
CASRGGEQFFGANVLTF
>NA|NA|TRBJ2-1|TRBV5-1
TGCGCCAGCAGCTTCGCAGCTTACAATGAGCAGTTCTTC
CASSFAAYNEQFF
>many|NA|TRBJ1-2|TRBV20-1
TGCAGTGCTAGACAGTTTTCCCACTATGGCTACACCTTC
CSARQFSHYGYTF
>many|NA|TRBJ2-7|TRBV13
TGTGCCAGCAGCTTCTACGCCCCTAGGGCAGGAGGCTACGAGCAGTACTTC
CASSFYAPRAGGYEQYF
>many|TRBD2|TRBJ2-3|TRBV2
TGTGCCAGCCGGACCTACAGCGGGAGGGCAGATACGCAGTATTTT
CASRTYSGRADTQYF
>few|NA|TRBJ2-1|TRBV5-1
TGCGCCAGCGGCTTGGCCAATGAGCAGTTCTTC
CASGLANEQFF
>NA|NA|TRBJ1-4|TRBV12-3/TRBV12-4
TGTGCCAGCAGCCCGACAGGAGGGAAACTGTTTTTT
CASSPTGGKLFF
>few|NA|TRBJ1-5|TRBV4-1
TGCGCCAGCAGCCAACGGTGGGGAGATCAGCCCCAGCATTTT
CASSQRWGDQPQHF
>NA|NA|TRBJ1-6|TRBV5-6
TGTGCCAGCAGCGCACAGGGTTTGACTTCACCCCTCCACTTT
CASSAQGLTSPLHF
>many|NA|TRBJ2-1|TRBV24-1
TGTGCCACCAGTGATTTTAGGGGCGATGAGCAGTTCTTC
CATSDFRGDEQFF
>few|TRBD1|TRBJ1-1|TRBV12-3/TRBV12-4
TGTGCCAGCACCCGAGAACAGGGGGCCACTGAAGCTTTCTTT
CASTREQGATEAFF
>NA|NA|TRBJ1-3|TRBV12-3/TRBV12-4
TGTGCCAGCAGTAACGGTGGAAACACCATATATTTT
CASSNGGNTIYF
>many|NA|TRBJ2-3|TRBV5-1
TGCGCCAGCAGCTTGGTCGGTACGTTACGAGATACGCAGTATTTT
CASSLVGTLRDTQYF